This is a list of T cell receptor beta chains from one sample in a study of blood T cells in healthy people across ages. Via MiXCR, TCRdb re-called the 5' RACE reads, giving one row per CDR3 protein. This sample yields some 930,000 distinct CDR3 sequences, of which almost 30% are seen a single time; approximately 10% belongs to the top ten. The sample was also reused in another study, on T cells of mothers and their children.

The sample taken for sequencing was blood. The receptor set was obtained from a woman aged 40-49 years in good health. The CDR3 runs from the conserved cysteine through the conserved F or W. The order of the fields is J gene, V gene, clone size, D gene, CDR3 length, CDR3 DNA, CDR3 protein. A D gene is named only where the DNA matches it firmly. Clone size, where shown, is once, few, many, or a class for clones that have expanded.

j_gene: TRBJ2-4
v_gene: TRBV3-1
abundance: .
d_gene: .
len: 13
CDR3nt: TGTGCCAGCAGCCAGCACAGGGTTGGGGAGCAGTACTTC
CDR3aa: CASSQHRVGEQYF

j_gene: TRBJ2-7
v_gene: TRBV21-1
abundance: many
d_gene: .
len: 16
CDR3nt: TGTGCCAGCAGCACCCCCTACGTTGACAGCTCCTACGAGCAGTACTTC
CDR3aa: CASSTPYVDSSYEQYF

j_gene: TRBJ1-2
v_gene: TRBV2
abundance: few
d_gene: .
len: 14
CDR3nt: TGTGCCAGCTTGGACGGAATGGCTAACTATGGCTACACCTTC
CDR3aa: CASLDGMANYGYTF

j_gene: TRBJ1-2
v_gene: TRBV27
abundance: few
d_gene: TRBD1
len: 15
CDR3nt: TGTGCCAGCAGCTGGGACAGGGGGCCAGCAAGTGGCTACACCTTC
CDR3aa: CASSWDRGPASGYTF

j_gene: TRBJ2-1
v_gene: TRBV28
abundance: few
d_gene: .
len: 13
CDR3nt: TGTGCCACCGGAGGGGACGCCTACAATGAGCAGTTCTTC
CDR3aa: CATGGDAYNEQFF

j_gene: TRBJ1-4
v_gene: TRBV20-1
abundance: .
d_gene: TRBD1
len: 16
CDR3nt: TGCAGTGCTAGAACAGGGGGGATCGCAACTAATGAAAAACTGTTTTTT
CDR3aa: CSARTGGIATNEKLFF

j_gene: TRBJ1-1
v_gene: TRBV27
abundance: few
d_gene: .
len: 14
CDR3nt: TGTGCCAGCAGTTTATCAGGAGGGTCGGGGGAAGCTTTCTTT
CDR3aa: CASSLSGGSGEAFF

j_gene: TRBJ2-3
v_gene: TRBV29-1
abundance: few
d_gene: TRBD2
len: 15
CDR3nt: TGCAGCGTTGAGCAAGCGGGGGCCCGCACAGATACGCAGTATTTT
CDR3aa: CSVEQAGARTDTQYF

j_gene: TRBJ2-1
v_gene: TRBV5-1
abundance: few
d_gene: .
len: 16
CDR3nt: TGCGCCAGCAGCTTGGAGGGGAGGTTGGGATACAATGAGCAGTTCTTC
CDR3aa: CASSLEGRLGYNEQFF

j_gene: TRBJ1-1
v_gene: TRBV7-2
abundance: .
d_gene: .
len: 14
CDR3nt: TGTGCCAGCAGCTTAGCTATGCGACAGACTGAAGCTTTCTTT
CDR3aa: CASSLAMRQTEAFF

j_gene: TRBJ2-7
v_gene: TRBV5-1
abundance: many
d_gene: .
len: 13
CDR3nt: TGCGCCAGCAGAAACAGGGAACGGGGCGAGCAGTACTTC
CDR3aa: CASRNRERGEQYF

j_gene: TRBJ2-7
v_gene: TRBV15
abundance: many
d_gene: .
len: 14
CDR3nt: TGTGCCACCAGCGGAAATCAGGAGACCTACGAGCAGTACTTC
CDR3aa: CATSGNQETYEQYF

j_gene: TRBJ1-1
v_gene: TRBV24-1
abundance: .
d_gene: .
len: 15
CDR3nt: TGTGCCACCAGTGCAACGGGGGCAGCGAGGGGGAAAGCTTTCTTT
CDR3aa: CATSATGAARGKAFF

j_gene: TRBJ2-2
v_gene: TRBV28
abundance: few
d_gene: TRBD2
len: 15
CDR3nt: TGTGCCAGCATACTAGCGGGGGGATACACCGGGGAGCTGTTTTTT
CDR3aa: CASILAGGYTGELFF

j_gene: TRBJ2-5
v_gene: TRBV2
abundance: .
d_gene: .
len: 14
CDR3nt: TGTGCCAGCAGTGAGGAGCGAATCCAAGAGACCCAGTACTTC
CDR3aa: CASSEERIQETQYF

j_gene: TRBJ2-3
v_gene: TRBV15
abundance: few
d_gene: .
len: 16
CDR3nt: TGTGCCACCAGCAGAGAACCTCCGGGGGCGAGGATTGTGCAGTATTTT
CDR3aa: CATSREPPGARIVQYF

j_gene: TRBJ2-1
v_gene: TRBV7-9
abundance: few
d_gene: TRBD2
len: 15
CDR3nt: TGTGCCAGCAGCTTAAGACTAGCGGCTTACAATGAGCAGTTCTTC
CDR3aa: CASSLRLAAYNEQFF

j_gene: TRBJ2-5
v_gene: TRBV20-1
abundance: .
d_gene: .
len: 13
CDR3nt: TGCAGTGCCATCTTCGGGGGTCAAGAGACCCAGTACTTC
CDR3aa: CSAIFGGQETQYF

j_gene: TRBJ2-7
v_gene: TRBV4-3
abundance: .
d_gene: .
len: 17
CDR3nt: TGCGCCAGCAGCCAAGAAGATAGGAGTCTCGGTTCCTACGAGCAGTACTTC
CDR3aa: CASSQEDRSLGSYEQYF

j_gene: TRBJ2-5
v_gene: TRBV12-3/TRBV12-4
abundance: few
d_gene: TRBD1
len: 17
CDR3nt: TGTGCCAGCAGTTTAACCACAGGGGGGATTGAGGGGGGGACCCAGTACTTC
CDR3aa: CASSLTTGGIEGGTQYF

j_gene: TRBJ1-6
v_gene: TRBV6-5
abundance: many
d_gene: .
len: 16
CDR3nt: TGTGCCAGCAGTTATCTAGGGGCAATGGGTAATTCACCCCTCCACTTT
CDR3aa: CASSYLGAMGNSPLHF

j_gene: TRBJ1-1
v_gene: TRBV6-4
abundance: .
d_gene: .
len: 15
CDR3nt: TGTGCCAGCAGTGACTTCCGTTTGGGGGCCACTGAAGCTTTCTTT
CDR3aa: CASSDFRLGATEAFF

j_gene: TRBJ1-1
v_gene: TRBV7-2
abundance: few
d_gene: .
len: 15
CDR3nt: TGTGCCAGCAGCGCAGGGGCCGCCAGAAGAGGTGAAGCTTTCTTT
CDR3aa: CASSAGAARRGEAFF

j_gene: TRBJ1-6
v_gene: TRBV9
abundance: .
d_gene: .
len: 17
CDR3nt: TGTGCCAGCAGCCCGGAGGGTTTTTGGTCCTATAATTCACCCCTCCACTTT
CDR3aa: CASSPEGFWSYNSPLHF

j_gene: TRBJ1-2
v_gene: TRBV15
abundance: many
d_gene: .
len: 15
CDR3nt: TGTGCCACCAGCAGAGAGCCTGGGGCGCGGAAAGGCTACACCTTC
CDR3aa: CATSREPGARKGYTF

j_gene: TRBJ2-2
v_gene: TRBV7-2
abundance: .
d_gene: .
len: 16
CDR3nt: TGTGCCAGCAGCTTAGGTGGGGCGCTTTACACCGGGGAGCTGTTTTTT
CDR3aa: CASSLGGALYTGELFF

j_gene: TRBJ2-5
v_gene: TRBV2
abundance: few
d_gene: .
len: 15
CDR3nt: TGTGCCAGCACACAGGGCTTCCTACTACAAGAGACCCAGTACTTC
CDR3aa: CASTQGFLLQETQYF

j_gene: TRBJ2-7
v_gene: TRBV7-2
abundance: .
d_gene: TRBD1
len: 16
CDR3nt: TGTGCCAGTAGTACCCGGGACAGGGGCTCCTACAATGAGCAGTACTTC
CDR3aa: CASSTRDRGSYNEQYF

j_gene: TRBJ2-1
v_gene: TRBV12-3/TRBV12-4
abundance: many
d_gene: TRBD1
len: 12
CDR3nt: TGTGCCAGCAGTTCCGGACAGGGAAAGCAGTTCTTC
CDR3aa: CASSSGQGKQFF

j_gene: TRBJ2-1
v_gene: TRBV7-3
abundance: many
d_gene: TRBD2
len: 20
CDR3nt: TGTGCCAGCAGCTTAACCGTCGGCCTAGCGGGGGACCCCAAAGACAATGAGCAGTTCTTC
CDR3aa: CASSLTVGLAGDPKDNEQFF

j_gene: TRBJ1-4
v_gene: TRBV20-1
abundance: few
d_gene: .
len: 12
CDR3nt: TGCAGTGCTATTTCCCGGGCGGAAAAACTGTTTTTT
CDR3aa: CSAISRAEKLFF

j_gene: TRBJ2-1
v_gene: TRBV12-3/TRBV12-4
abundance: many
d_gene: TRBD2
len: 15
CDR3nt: TGTGCCAGCAGCAATAGCGGGGGGCCTAGAAATGAGCAGTTCTTC
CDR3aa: CASSNSGGPRNEQFF

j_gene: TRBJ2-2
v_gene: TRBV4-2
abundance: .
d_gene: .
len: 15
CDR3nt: TGTGCCAGCAGCCAAGACGCAGGGCACACCGGGGAGCTGTTTTTT
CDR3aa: CASSQDAGHTGELFF

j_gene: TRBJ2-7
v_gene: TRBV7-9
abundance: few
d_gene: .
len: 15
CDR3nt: TGTGCCAGTGAACAACTTGGGGGGTCCTCCTACGAGCAGTACTTC
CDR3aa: CASEQLGGSSYEQYF

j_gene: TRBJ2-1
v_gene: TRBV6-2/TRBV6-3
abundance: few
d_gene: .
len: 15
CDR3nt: TGTGCCAGCAGCTACACCGGGAATCCGGTCAATGAGCAGTTCTTC
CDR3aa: CASSYTGNPVNEQFF

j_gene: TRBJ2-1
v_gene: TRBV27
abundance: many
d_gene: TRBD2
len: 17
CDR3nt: TGTGCCAGCACCAAAAGGGGGCTAGCGGGGGGGCCGAATGAGCAGTTCTTC
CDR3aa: CASTKRGLAGGPNEQFF

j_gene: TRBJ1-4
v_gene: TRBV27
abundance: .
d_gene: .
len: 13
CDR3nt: TGTGCCAGCAGTTCCCGCTCGAGTGAAAAACTGTTTTTT
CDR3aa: CASSSRSSEKLFF

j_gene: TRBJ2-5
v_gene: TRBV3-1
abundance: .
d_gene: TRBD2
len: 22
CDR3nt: TGTGCCAGCAGCCAAGATGATAGTGATAGCGGGGCCACGGGGCAGAATCGGGAGACCCAGTACTTC
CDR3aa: CASSQDDSDSGATGQNRETQYF

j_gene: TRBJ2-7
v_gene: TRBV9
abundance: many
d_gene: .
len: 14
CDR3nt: TGTGCCAGCAGCGCCCGACAGGCAGCCTACGAGCAGTACTTC
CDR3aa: CASSARQAAYEQYF

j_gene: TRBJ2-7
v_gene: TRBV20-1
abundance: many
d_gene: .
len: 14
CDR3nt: TGCAGTGCAAGCCCAGGCAGCGGACCCTACGAGCAGTACTTC
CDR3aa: CSASPGSGPYEQYF

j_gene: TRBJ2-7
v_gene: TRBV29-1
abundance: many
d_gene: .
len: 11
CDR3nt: TGCAGCGCCGAGTGGGCAAACGAGCAGTACTTC
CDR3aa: CSAEWANEQYF

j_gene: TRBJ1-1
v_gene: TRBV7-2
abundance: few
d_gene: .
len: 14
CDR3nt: TGTGCCGGCAGCCTAAGACAGCTGAACACTGAAGCTTTCTTT
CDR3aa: CAGSLRQLNTEAFF